Only one count was recorded for the clone carrying this T cell receptor beta chain. These data originate in a study of sequential checkpoint blockade in melanoma. The V gene's germline CDR1 is MNHEY and CDR2 SVGAGI. V shed 4 bases, J shed 4 bases, and the junction held 2 bases outside the gene matches. The CDR3 is made up of 14 amino acids. TCRdb's table, derived via immunoSEQ multiplex PCR, lists solely in-frame clones and lacks some. This sample has about 10,000 clones, with 76% found just once. Treatment meaning: randomized to nivolumab then ipilimumab (arm A) or the reverse (arm B). The J gene is TRBJ1-5, the V gene TRBV6-5; 9 bases line up with TRBD1. The sequence was obtained from a human donor with melanoma. The sequences come from CD8+ T cells sorted from blood (inferred from file names), collected from a patient given nivolumab and ipilimumab in sequence. CDR3 sequence: CASSLGQGNQPQHF. As DNA, the CDR3 is TGTGCCAGCAGTTTGGGACAGGGAAATCAGCCCCAGCATTTT.